Listed here is a single T cell receptor (beta chain). Its antigen is not identified. V dropped 4 bases and J dropped 7 bases, with 20 bases sitting between them. CDR3 length: 15 residues. Germline V gene lookup returns CDR1 DFQATT and CDR2 SNEGSKA (reference sequence). Sequencing of the DNA from cultured CD4+ T cells was carried out with the Oncomine TCR Beta short-read assay. Via MiXCR, TCRdb re-called the PCR reads, giving one row per CDR3 protein. The sample has about 26,000 distinct CDR3 sequences, 41% seen once; the top ten hold around 5%. The time point was: late sampling 161 to 241 days after vaccination in a few convalescent patients. Treatment of the sample: 10-day PBMC culture with coronavirus spike peptide pools or control peptides (ViraFEST assay). PBMCs, plated at around 2 million per well, were grown in the presence of approximately 10 IU/ml IL-2 and around 10 ug/ml peptide pools. The sample belongs to a study of vaccination and CD4 T cells after COVID-19. Whole-study context: Once vaccinated, a few convalescent patients provided samples at day 14 and again at days 161 to 241 post-vaccination. Cultures acting as controls obtained a CEFX pool, an HIV-1 Nef pool, or no peptide.

The sequence came from a human donor who had recovered from COVID-19. The J gene is TRBJ2-1, the V gene TRBV20-1; D possibly uses TRBD1 or TRBD2 (5 bases each). This specimen was CD4+ T cells from blood, cultured in vitro, taken about 7 months after SARS-CoV-2 vaccination. Here the CDR3 reads CSATLRDPVRNEQFF. CDR3 nucleotides: TGCAGTGCTACCCTAAGGGACCCGGTCAGAAATGAGCAGTTCTTC.